The 5 T cell receptor beta chains below were found in one sample sequenced in a study of blood T cell repertoires in COVID-19. Clones were read by immunoSEQ multiplex PCR, and TCRdb kept only the in-frame ones, dropping some. The sample lists roughly 160,000 clones; about four fifths were seen once. The specimen sequenced was peripheral blood. These receptors were collected from a woman of 80 years or more with acute or convalescent COVID-19.

The chain recombines TRBV4-3 with TRBJ1-2, with D hard to call. Trimming pared 0 bases from V and 0 bases from J, leaving 11 bases between. The CDR3 is 16 amino acids. The germline CDR1 and CDR2 sequences are LGHNA and YSLEER. The CDR3 protein is CASSQERGLANYGYTF. In DNA form, the CDR3 reads TGCGCCAGCAGCCAAGAAAGAGGGTTAGCTAACTATGGCTACACCTTC.

This chain connects TRBV7-8 to TRBJ1-5, with TRBD1 matching 7 bases. The J segment lost 7 bases and the V segment lost 3 bases, leaving 9 bases of the junction unmatched. Looked up from germline, CDR1 is SGHVS and CDR2 is FQNEAQ. This CDR3 contains 15 residues. The CDR3 region is CASSFATGDRQPQHF. CDR3 DNA: TGTGCCAGCAGCTTCGCAACAGGGGATAGACAGCCCCAGCATTTT.

CDR3 residues: CASLQGWATEAFF. The CDR3 nucleotides are TGTGCCAGCCTACAGGGGTGGGCCACTGAAGCTTTCTTT. This sequence joins TRBV19 and TRBJ1-1, with TRBD1 matching over 7 bases. The V segment lost 9 bases and the J segment 4 bases; nucleotides outside the gene matches: 8. The CDR3 length is 13 residues. Per the germline V gene, CDR1 is LNHDA and CDR2 is SQIVND (reference sequence).

This chain uses TRBV29-1 with TRBJ2-7; 9 nucleotides agree with TRBD2. V gave up 6 bases and J gave up 6 bases; unmatched junction bases: 12. This CDR3 is built from 14 residues. The germline gives CDR1 SQVTM, CDR2 ANQGSEA. CDR3 DNA sequence: TGCAGCGTGGAGCCCATAGCGGGAGCGACCGAGCAGTACTTC. It yields the protein CSVEPIAGATEQYF.

This chain connects TRBV7-8 to TRBJ1-5; D might be TRBD1 (5 bases). Germline V CDR1 and CDR2: SGHVS, FQNEAQ. Trimming cost V 5 bases and J 2 bases, with 13 bases left between them. The CDR3 spans 15 residues. The CDR3 loop is CASSPAGRGNQPQHF. The CDR3 DNA sequence: TGTGCCAGCAGCCCGGCGGGGCGTGGCAATCAGCCCCAGCATTTT.